A single sample is the source of the 18 T cell receptor beta chains below, sequenced in a study of blood T cell repertoires in COVID-19. The assay was immunoSEQ multiplex PCR, and TCRdb's table has in-frame clones only and misses some. The sample lists under 300,000 clones; over 70% were seen once. The sequenced sample consisted of peripheral blood. These receptors all stem from a man older than 75 with acute or convalescent COVID-19.

The rearrangement uses TRBV6-2 or TRBV6-3 and TRBJ1-1; 8 nucleotides agree with TRBD1. V lost 4 bases, J lost 11 bases, and 6 bases stayed unmatched. This CDR3 comprises 12 residues. Germline V lookup: CDR1 MNHEY, CDR2 SVGEGT. Here the CDR3 DNA reads TGTGCCAGCAGTTCCGCGGACAGGGTCGCTTTCTTT. Amino acids: CASSSADRVAFF.

The gene calls are TRBV5-1 and TRBJ1-2, with 7 bases fitting TRBD1. The CDR3 is 16 amino acids. Germline trimming cut 0 bases from V and 2 bases from J; bases unmatched to any gene: 7. Looked up from germline, CDR1 is SGHRS and CDR2 is YFSETQ. DNA of the CDR3: TGCGCCAGCAGCTTGGGTGACAGGGCGAGGAACTATGGCTACACCTTC. This translates into CASSLGDRARNYGYTF.

The CDR3 region has the DNA TGTGCCAGCAGCCAAAATTCAGGGTTAGGTGAAGCTTTCTTT. The encoded protein is CASSQNSGLGEAFF. The gene calls are TRBV3-1 (or the pseudogene TRBV3-2) and TRBJ1-1; a weak D match, TRBD1 (5 bases). Trimming took off 2 bases at V and 7 bases at J, with 14 bases between the two ends. The CDR3 sequence is 14 residues long. Germline V gene data show CDR1 as LGHDT and CDR2 as YNNKEL (reference sequence).

V usage is TRBV19 and J usage is TRBJ1-5; a weak D match, TRBD1 (6 bases). With 7 bases removed from V and 4 bases from J, the gap between germline ends came to 14 bases. Germline V lookup: CDR1 LNHDA, CDR2 SQIVND (reference sequence). The CDR3 length is 14 residues. Written as DNA, the CDR3 is TGTGCCAGTAACATCGCCAGGGGAAATCAGCCCCAGCATTTT. It is translated as CASNIARGNQPQHF.

The V call is TRBV2, the J call TRBJ1-5; TRBD1 is a possible D gene (6 bases). The germline CDR1 and CDR2 sequences are SNHLY and FYNNEI. V lost 5 bases to trimming and J lost 4 bases, with 12 bases between them. This CDR3 contains 14 residues. This CDR3 is CASSTGITNQPQHF. DNA of the CDR3: TGTGCCAGCAGTACAGGGATAACGAATCAGCCCCAGCATTTT. The whole variable domain, filled in from reference TRBV2 and TRBJ1-5, reads EPEVTQTPSHQVTQMGQEVILRCVPISNHLYFYWYRQILGQKVEFLVSFYNNEISEKSEIFDDQFSVERPDGSNFTLKIRSTKLEDSAMYFCASSTGITNQPQHFGDGTRLSIL.

This chain links TRBV19 with TRBJ2-2, with 8 bases aligning to TRBD1. In germline, CDR1 is LNHDA, CDR2 SQIVND (reference sequence). The CDR3 has 15 amino acids. Trimming cost V 10 bases and J 6 bases; bases outside gene matches: 13. CDR3: CATNQGAGTAGELFF. CDR3 coding DNA: TGTGCCACCAACCAGGGGGCCGGAACAGCCGGGGAGCTGTTTTTT. Full variable domain (remainder filled in from reference TRBV19 and TRBJ2-2): DGGITQSPKYLFRKEGQNVTLSCEQNLNHDAMYWYRQDPGQGLRLIYYSQIVNDFQKGDIAEGYSVSREKKESFPLTVTSAQKNPTAFYLCATNQGAGTAGELFFGEGSRLTVL.

The V gene is TRBV5-6, the J gene TRBJ2-1, with 14 bases aligning to TRBD2. Germline V gene data show CDR1 as SGHDT and CDR2 as YYEEEE. V lost 5 bases to trimming and J lost 13 bases; unmatched junction nucleotides: 17. CDR3 length: 17 residues. The CDR3 DNA is TGTGCCAGCAGTTTAGGGACTAGCGGGAGTATCGGGAGGAAACAGTTCTTC. Amino acids: CASSLGTSGSIGRKQFF.

The chain combines TRBV5-4 with TRBJ2-2, with 7 nucleotides matching TRBD1. Germline CDR1 reads SGHNT; CDR2 reads YYREEE (reference sequence). CDR3 length: 16 residues. Trimming took 4 bases from V and 1 from J; bases not matched to a gene: 7. The CDR3 sequence: CASSSGTARNTGELFF. For the CDR3, the DNA is TGTGCCAGCAGCAGTGGGACAGCGAGGAACACCGGGGAGCTGTTTTTT.

This sequence joins TRBV7-3 and TRBJ2-1, with TRBD2 matching 9 bases. The CDR3 contains 16 residues. The V segment lost 5 bases and the J segment 10 bases; nucleotides outside the gene matches: 15. Per germline, CDR1 SGHTA and CDR2 FQGTGA. This chain's CDR3 is CASSLRSPHLAGEQFF. The CDR3 DNA is TGTGCCAGCAGCCTCCGCTCCCCGCATCTAGCGGGAGAGCAGTTCTTC.

The V and J genes are TRBV19 and TRBJ1-4; D call uncertain. The V gene's germline CDR1 is LNHDA and CDR2 SQIVND (reference sequence). The CDR3 has 14 residues. V dropped 3 bases and J dropped 8 bases, with 13 bases sitting between them. In nucleotides, the CDR3 is TGTGCCAGTAGTATTATAGGAACAGCAGAAAAACTGTTTTTT. Protein: CASSIIGTAEKLFF.

The chain combines TRBV20-1 with TRBJ2-5, with D uncertain. From germline, CDR1 is DFQATT and CDR2 SNEGSKA (reference sequence). The CDR3 sequence is 10 residues long. With 5 bases removed from V and 5 bases from J, the gap between germline ends came to 6 bases. The CDR3 loop is CSAGWETQYF. For the CDR3, the DNA is TGCAGTGCTGGCTGGGAGACCCAGTACTTC.

CDR3 sequence: CASSLFSGHRPFEQFF. Here the CDR3 DNA reads TGTGCCAGCAGTTTATTCTCGGGACACCGACCGTTTGAGCAGTTCTTC. The V gene is TRBV27, the J gene TRBJ2-1; D is perhaps TRBD1 (6 bases). Trimming cost V 1 base and J 9 bases, with 19 bases left between them. The CDR3 is made up of 16 amino acids. Per the germline V gene, CDR1 is MNHEY and CDR2 is SMNVEV (reference sequence).

The rearrangement joins TRBV14 to TRBJ2-7, with TRBD2 identical over 16 bases. The germline V gene encodes CDR1 SGHDN and CDR2 FVKESK. Losses at the gene ends were 1 base for V and 3 bases for J; bases not matched to a gene: 9. CDR3 size: 19 residues. This CDR3 is CASSQALGTSGRVNYEQYF. For the CDR3, the DNA is TGTGCCAGCAGCCAAGCCCTAGGGACTAGCGGGAGGGTCAACTACGAGCAGTACTTC.

This clone was seen only a few times. The J gene is TRBJ1-1, the V gene TRBV6-4; 8 bases line up with TRBD1. This CDR3 comprises 13 residues. CDR1 MRHNA and CDR2 SNTAGT come from the germline V gene. The trim removed 4 bases at V and 6 bases at J, leaving 4 bases unmatched. The CDR3 sequence: CASSAETGAEAFF. DNA for the CDR3: TGTGCCAGCAGTGCCGAGACAGGGGCTGAAGCTTTCTTT.

The rearrangement links TRBV7-2 to TRBJ2-5; 12 positions agree with TRBD2. The length of the CDR3 is 20 residues. The germline V gene encodes CDR1 SGHTA and CDR2 FQGNSA. The junction had 12 bases not matched to a gene; V was cut back by 0 bases and J by 1 base. CDR3 bases: TGTGCCAGCAGCTTAGCGCTCGCGGGTCTAGCGGGGGGGCCCCAAGAGACCCAGTACTTC. Its protein is CASSLALAGLAGGPQETQYF.

The V call is TRBV3-1 (or the pseudogene TRBV3-2), the J call TRBJ2-1, with unresolved D. Germline lookup yields CDR1 LGHDT and CDR2 YNNKEL (reference sequence). The CDR3 consists of 12 residues. Trimming left V 1 base short and J 8 bases short, with 6 bases between. As DNA, the CDR3 is TGTGCCAGCAGCCAAGTGGGCCATGAGCAGTTCTTC. This codes for CASSQVGHEQFF.

The rearrangement links TRBV20-1 to TRBJ2-2, with D unclear. There are 11 residues in the CDR3. V lost 1 base to trimming and J lost 6 bases, with 3 bases between them. From germline, CDR1 is DFQATT and CDR2 SNEGSKA (reference sequence). The CDR3 sequence is CSARGPGELFF. The DNA of the CDR3 is TGCAGTGCTAGAGGGCCCGGGGAGCTGTTTTTT.

The chain carries TRBV5-5 and TRBJ1-5, with no clear D. The germline V gene has CDR1 SGHKS and CDR2 YYEKEE (reference sequence). CDR3 length: 13 amino acids. With 5 bases removed from V and 6 bases from J, the gap between germline ends came to 12 bases. This CDR3 reads CASSQSFSQPQHF. The DNA for the CDR3 is TGTGCCAGCAGTCAATCCTTTAGTCAGCCCCAGCATTTT.